Sequencing of this T cell receptor (beta chain) was carried out in a study of Ad26.COV2.S vaccination and SARS-CoV-2 variants. About the research overall: Intramuscular Ad26.COV2.S at 5x10^10 or 1x10^11 viral particles. The study's findings and limits: Vaccinated individuals (as opposed to placebo recipients) had higher spike-specific TCR breadth. Total T cell responses may have been underestimated by the TCR breadth and depth analyses.

Some clones are missing from TCRdb's copy, which holds only in-frame ones; the method was immunoSEQ multiplex PCR. The table records roughly 300,000 clones, about 86% of them present only once. CDR1 SEHNR and CDR2 FQNEAQ come from the germline V gene (reference sequence). This CDR3 is 17 amino acids long. V lost 4 bases and J lost 5, with 23 bases in between. Treatment in this sample: around 19 received Ad26.COV2.S at low or high dose, single or two shots; roughly five received placebo; per-sample allocation not given. The study sampled participants on day 63 after the first vaccine or placebo injection. As its vector, the vaccine had Ad26, which expressed Wuhan-strain SARS-CoV-2 spike. On this clone itself: Its antigen is undetermined.

The receptor was derived from a person between 18 and 65 years old who received the Ad26.COV2.S COVID-19 vaccine or a placebo. Material: peripheral blood, obtained in a trial of Ad26.COV2.S vaccine versus placebo. V gene TRBV7-9 combines with J gene TRBJ2-5, with D maybe TRBD1 (6 bases). The CDR3 DNA is TGTGCCAGCAGCTCCACTTATTTTACAGGGATCGGTGAGACCCAGTACTTC. Translating gives CASSSTYFTGIGETQYF.